The 27 T cell receptor beta chains below come from one sample, sequenced in a study of radiation and T cells in renal cell carcinoma. The table came from immunoSEQ multiplex PCR; TCRdb's copy has only in-frame clones and leaves some out. The sample has more than 95,000 clones; around 80% are singletons. Time point of the sample: baseline pretreatment blood. Regarding treatment: 15 Gy SBRT to primary tumor, nephrectomy 4 weeks later. Sequenced material: blood, taken from a patient whose treatment included radiotherapy and nephrectomy. Receptors originate from a woman aged 55-69 years with renal cell carcinoma.

The V gene is TRBV5-6, the J gene TRBJ1-2, with no clear D. The CDR3 is 16 amino acids. The germline V and J ends were trimmed by 0 bases and 4 bases, with 16 bases remaining between them. Germline V lookup: CDR1 SGHDT, CDR2 YYEEEE. The CDR3 sequence is CASSLADAGTSYGYTF. The CDR3, as DNA: TGTGCCAGCAGCTTGGCCGATGCAGGAACAAGCTATGGCTACACCTTC.

The rearrangement joins TRBV27 to TRBJ1-2, with D possibly being TRBD1 (5 bases). The CDR3 runs to 14 residues. Germline CDR1 reads MNHEY; CDR2 reads SMNVEV (reference sequence). The V end lost 2 bases, the J end lost 5 bases, and 12 bases lay between the germline ends. This chain's CDR3 is CASSLDGGAYGYTF. The CDR3 region has the DNA TGTGCCAGCAGTTTAGACGGAGGGGCATATGGCTACACCTTC.

This rearrangement joins TRBV19 to TRBJ1-4; perhaps TRBD1 as D (5 bases). Germline CDR1 LNHDA, CDR2 SQIVND (reference sequence). Trimming stripped 6 bases from V and 2 bases from J, with 13 bases between. CDR3 length equals 15 residues. CDR3: CASRSPRDTNEKLFF. The DNA of the CDR3 is TGTGCCAGTAGATCCCCTCGGGACACTAATGAAAAACTGTTTTTT. Filled out from reference TRBV19 and TRBJ1-4, the complete variable domain reads DGGITQSPKYLFRKEGQNVTLSCEQNLNHDAMYWYRQDPGQGLRLIYYSQIVNDFQKGDIAEGYSVSREKKESFPLTVTSAQKNPTAFYLCASRSPRDTNEKLFFGSGTQLSVL.

This chain connects TRBV4-2 to TRBJ2-3; the match to TRBD2 covers 16 bases. CDR1 is LGHNA and CDR2 is YNFKEQ in the germline V gene. CDR3 length: 20 amino acids. Germline trimming cut 0 bases from V and 2 bases from J; bases unmatched to any gene: 8. CDR3 amino acids: CASSQDGTSGGAGLTDTQYF. In DNA form, the CDR3 reads TGTGCCAGCAGCCAAGATGGGACTAGCGGGGGGGCCGGACTCACAGATACGCAGTATTTT.

V gene TRBV18 combines with J gene TRBJ2-1; D is ambiguous. CDR3 length equals 15 residues. The germline CDR1 and CDR2 sequences are KGHSH and LQKENI. Deletions cut 6 bases from V and 1 base from J, with 13 bases between. The CDR3 protein is CASSPPSPSYNEQFF. The CDR3, as DNA: TGTGCCAGCTCCCCCCCCAGCCCTTCCTACAATGAGCAGTTCTTC. The whole variable domain, remainder taken from reference TRBV18 and TRBJ2-1, is NAGVMQNPRHLVRRRGQEARLRCSPMKGHSHVYWYRQLPEEGLKFMVYLQKENIIDESGMPKERFSAEFPKEGPSILRIQQVVRGDSAAYFCASSPPSPSYNEQFFGPGTRLTVL.

V gene TRBV5-1 combines with J gene TRBJ2-3, with no clear D. Trimming left V 0 bases short and J 0 bases short, with 11 bases between. The CDR3 contains 16 residues. Germline values: CDR1 SGHRS, CDR2 YFSETQ. The CDR3 region has the DNA TGCGCCAGCAGCTTGGTAGGATCTTCTAGCACAGATACGCAGTATTTT. Amino acids: CASSLVGSSSTDTQYF.

This clone was picked up one time. The rearrangement uses TRBV28 and TRBJ2-7, with D perhaps matching TRBD1 (6 bases). V was shortened by 1 base and J by 2 bases, with 12 bases between the two germline ends. This CDR3 contains 15 residues. Germline CDR1 and CDR2: MDHEN and SYDVKM. The CDR3 nucleotides read TGTGCCAGCAGTTTATTTTCAGGGGCGACCTACGAGCAGTACTTC. Its translation is CASSLFSGATYEQYF.

Of note for this clone: Mismatch with germline at one junction end may stem from a read error. The V gene is TRBV19, the J gene TRBJ1-5; D is uncertain. The CDR3 has 13 residues. Germline lookup yields CDR1 LNHDA and CDR2 SQIVND (reference sequence). The CDR3 spells CASRSPPNKPQHF. The CDR3 bases are TGTGCCAGCCGGAGCCCCCCCAATAAGCCCCAGCATTTT.

As regards this clone: A read error may produce the germline difference seen at one junction end. The chain uses TRBV5-4 and TRBJ2-7; D not certain. This CDR3 contains 13 residues. From germline, CDR1 is SGHNT and CDR2 YYREEE (reference sequence). Here the CDR3 DNA reads TGTGCCAGCAGTTTGGACGGGCTTTACGAGCAGTACTTC. It codes for CASSLDGLYEQYF. Supplemented by reference TRBV5-4 and TRBJ2-7, the full variable domain reads ETGVTQSPTHLIKTRGQQVTLRCSSQSGHNTVSWYQQALGQGPQFIFQYYREEENGRGNFPPRFSGLQFPNYSSELNVNALELDDSALYLCASSLDGLYEQYFGPGTRLTVT.

V is TRBV2 and J is TRBJ2-7, with D maybe TRBD2 (6 bases). Trimming stripped 2 bases from V and 8 bases from J, with 13 bases between. This CDR3 has 13 amino acids. Germline V lookup: CDR1 SNHLY, CDR2 FYNNEI. The CDR3 loop is CASSEMGGDQQYF. CDR3 coding DNA: TGTGCCAGCAGTGAAATGGGGGGAGATCAGCAGTACTTC. The whole variable domain, filled in from reference TRBV2 and TRBJ2-7, reads EPEVTQTPSHQVTQMGQEVILRCVPISNHLYFYWYRQILGQKVEFLVSFYNNEISEKSEIFDDQFSVERPDGSNFTLKIRSTKLEDSAMYFCASSEMGGDQQYFGPGTRLTVT.

The rearrangement uses TRBV28 and TRBJ1-1; the D is unclear. The CDR3 is 14 residues long. Trimming removed 2 bases at V and 1 base at J, with 8 bases between. CDR1 and CDR2 (germline): MDHEN, SYDVKM. CDR3 bases: TGTGCCAGCAGTTTACAGGCCGGGAACACTGAAGCTTTCTTT. Translating it yields CASSLQAGNTEAFF.

The chain carries TRBV18 and TRBJ2-1; TRBD1 agrees at 7 bases. CDR1 KGHSH and CDR2 LQKENI come from the germline V gene. The junction had 13 bases not matched to a gene; V was cut back by 5 bases and J by 3 bases. This CDR3 contains 17 residues. CDR3: CASSSPGTGDVYNEQFF. In nucleotides, the CDR3 is TGTGCCAGCTCAAGTCCCGGAACAGGGGACGTCTACAATGAGCAGTTCTTC.

J is TRBJ1-5 and V is TRBV10-3, with D unclear. The CDR3 runs to 16 residues. In germline, CDR1 is ENHRY, CDR2 SYGVKD. V dropped 5 bases and J dropped 0 bases, with 14 bases sitting between them. This CDR3 is CAISFTLLDSNQPQHF. The CDR3 region has the DNA TGTGCCATCAGTTTTACCCTCCTTGATAGCAATCAGCCCCAGCATTTT.

This chain uses TRBV6-1 with TRBJ2-5; a possible D gene is TRBD1 (5 bases). Germline CDR1 reads MNHNS; CDR2 reads SASEGT. Trimming pared 2 bases from V and 7 bases from J, leaving 17 bases between. CDR3 length: 15 amino acids. The DNA of the CDR3 is TGTGCCAGCAGTGAAAGGCCTGCAGGGTCGGGGACCCAGTACTTC. This translates into CASSERPAGSGTQYF.

The chain recombines TRBV21-1 with TRBJ1-2. TRBV21-1 is a listed pseudogene. The CDR3 is made up of 19 amino acids. CDR3 nucleotides: TGTGCCAGCAGCATAACCCACCGGTGGCCCGGGGCCGAGGGGTATGGCTACACCTTC. This encodes CASSITHRWPGAEGYGYTF.

The genes are TRBV5-1 and TRBJ1-3; D is possibly TRBD1 (5 bases). CDR3 length: 15 amino acids. In germline, CDR1 is SGHRS, CDR2 YFSETQ. Trimming shortened V by 2 bases and J by 0 bases, and 9 bases separated the two germline ends. CDR3 coding DNA: TGCGCCAGCAGCTTCTCAGGGATCTCTGGAAACACCATATATTTT. Protein sequence: CASSFSGISGNTIYF.

The table lists this clone with a few counts. The chain recombines TRBV11-1 with TRBJ1-4, with D possibly TRBD1 on 5 matching bases. Germline V gene data show CDR1 as SGHAT and CDR2 as FQDESV (reference sequence). V was clipped by 3 bases and J by 3 bases, with 11 bases between them. The CDR3 is made up of 15 amino acids. CDR3 loop: CASSFGGSPNEKLFF. CDR3 coding DNA: TGTGCCAGCAGCTTCGGGGGGAGCCCTAATGAAAAACTGTTTTTT.

This chain connects TRBV7-2 to TRBJ1-2, with 12 bases that match TRBD1. CDR3 length: 17 amino acids. V gave up 7 bases and J gave up 5 bases; unmatched junction bases: 14. Germline CDR1 SGHTA, CDR2 FQGNSA. The CDR3 DNA reads as TGTGCCAGCATCTCCGGGACAGGGGGCATGGTGTTATATGGCTACACCTTC. This codes for CASISGTGGMVLYGYTF.

This clone occurred a few times. The chain couples TRBV6-4 to TRBJ1-1, with 7 bases matching TRBD1. Germline V CDR1 and CDR2: MRHNA, SNTAGT. This CDR3 is built from 14 residues. J was trimmed by 0 bases and V by 2 bases; bases with no gene match: 0. CDR3 in DNA: TGTGCCAGCAGTGACAGGGGGCTGAACACTGAAGCTTTCTTT. Protein product: CASSDRGLNTEAFF.

In its sample, this clone was seen a few times. The chain employs TRBV7-3 and TRBJ1-5, with D uncertain. Germline V gene lookup returns CDR1 SGHTA and CDR2 FQGTGA. The CDR3 sequence is 13 residues long. V was cut by 3 bases and J by 4 bases, with 7 bases left in between. The CDR3 region has the DNA TGTGCCAGCAGCTTGGATGGAAATCAGCCCCAGCATTTT. It encodes CASSLDGNQPQHF.

The chain combines TRBV6-6 with TRBJ2-7; D may be TRBD1 or TRBD2 (5 bases each). This CDR3 is built from 14 residues. CDR1 and CDR2 (germline): MNHNY, SVGAGI (reference sequence). Trimming removed 2 bases at V and 6 bases at J, with 14 bases between. CDR3 bases: TGTGCCAGCAGTTACGGGACGTCGAGGAGCGAGCAGTACTTC. Translation: CASSYGTSRSEQYF.

V usage is TRBV7-3 and J usage is TRBJ1-1; 11 positions agree with TRBD1. The CDR3 is made up of 16 amino acids. J lost 5 bases, V lost 5 bases, and 10 bases had no gene match. The germline V gene encodes CDR1 SGHTA and CDR2 FQGTGA. The CDR3 DNA follows: TGTGCCAGCAGCCGTTTACCGGGACAGGGGGTAACTGAAGCTTTCTTT. Its translation is CASSRLPGQGVTEAFF.

This clone was seen a few times. J is TRBJ1-1 and V is TRBV5-1; a weak D match, TRBD1 (5 bases). Trimming left V 4 bases short and J 0 bases short, with 10 bases between. This CDR3 has 14 residues. Germline assignment: CDR1 SGHRS and CDR2 YFSETQ. The chain's CDR3 is CASSGGDLNTEAFF. The DNA of the CDR3 is TGCGCCAGCAGCGGAGGGGACCTGAACACTGAAGCTTTCTTT.

V usage is TRBV21-1 and J usage is TRBJ2-7; the table calls TRBD2, which could not be checked here. TRBV21-1 is a listed pseudogene. This CDR3 comprises 13 residues. The CDR3 spells CASSRGGVSEQYF. In nucleotides, the CDR3 is TGTGCCAGCAGCCGCGGGGGGGTTTCCGAGCAGTACTTC.

The chain is built from TRBV6-5 and TRBJ1-2, with D perhaps TRBD1 (5 bases). V was shortened by 2 bases and J by 4 bases, with 11 bases between the two germline ends. CDR1 MNHEY and CDR2 SVGAGI come from the germline V gene. This CDR3 spans 14 amino acids. DNA of the CDR3: TGTGCCAGCAGTTACGGGGCCCCGGGCTATGGCTACACCTTC. Its protein product is CASSYGAPGYGYTF.

The V call is TRBV11-2, the J call TRBJ2-5; tentative D call: TRBD2 (5 bases). The CDR3 runs to 14 residues. The germline CDR1 and CDR2 sequences are SGHAT and FQNNGV. The germline V and J ends were trimmed by 3 bases and 5 bases, with 13 bases remaining between them. The CDR3 bases are TGTGCCAGCAGCTTCGCCCCCGGGGTCGAGACCCAGTACTTC. This gives the protein CASSFAPGVETQYF.

The chain couples TRBV7-2 to TRBJ2-5; D is possibly TRBD2 (6 bases). The CDR3 is made up of 14 amino acids. Trimming removed 5 bases at V and 5 bases at J, with 15 bases between. Germline V gene lookup returns CDR1 SGHTA and CDR2 FQGNSA. This CDR3 reads CASSRGTLPETQYF. The CDR3, as DNA: TGTGCCAGCAGCCGGGGGACCCTCCCGGAGACCCAGTACTTC.